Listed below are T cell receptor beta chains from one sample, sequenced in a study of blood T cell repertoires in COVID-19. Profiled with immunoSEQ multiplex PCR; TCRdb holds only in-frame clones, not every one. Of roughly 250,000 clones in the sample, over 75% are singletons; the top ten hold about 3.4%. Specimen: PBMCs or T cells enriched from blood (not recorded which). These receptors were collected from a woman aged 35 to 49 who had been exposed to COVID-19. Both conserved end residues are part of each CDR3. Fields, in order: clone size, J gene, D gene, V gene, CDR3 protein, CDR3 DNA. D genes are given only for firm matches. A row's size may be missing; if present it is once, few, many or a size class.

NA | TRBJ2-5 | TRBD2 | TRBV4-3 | CASSGGSGGTWETQYF | TGCGCCAGCAGCGGCGGTAGCGGGGGGACCTGGGAGACCCAGTACTTC
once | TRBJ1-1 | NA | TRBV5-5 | CASSFGRNTEAFF | TGTGCCAGCAGCTTTGGCAGGAACACTGAAGCTTTCTTT
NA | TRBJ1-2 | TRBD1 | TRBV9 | CASSQQGGYGYTF | TGTGCCAGCAGCCAACAGGGGGGGTATGGCTACACCTTC
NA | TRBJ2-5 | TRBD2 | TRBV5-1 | CASTPQGRVLAGQETQYF | TGTGCCAGCACTCCGCAGGGAAGGGTGTTAGCGGGACAAGAGACCCAGTACTTC
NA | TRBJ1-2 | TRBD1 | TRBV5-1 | CASSEGQGVGYTF | TGCGCCAGCAGCGAGGGACAGGGCGTGGGCTACACCTTC
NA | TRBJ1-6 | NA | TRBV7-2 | CASRPQGNNSPLHF | TGTGCCAGCAGACCACAGGGAAATAATTCACCCCTCCACTTT
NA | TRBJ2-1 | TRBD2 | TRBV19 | CASSPPLAGAYNEQFF | TGTGCCAGTAGTCCGCCCCTAGCGGGAGCGTACAATGAGCAGTTCTTC
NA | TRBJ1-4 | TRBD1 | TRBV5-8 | CASSFGQGVLKLFF | TGTGCCAGCAGCTTTGGACAGGGGGTCTTAAAACTGTTTTTT
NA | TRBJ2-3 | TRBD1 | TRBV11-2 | CASSRTGRGDTQYF | TGTGCCAGCAGCCGGACAGGGCGGGGAGATACGCAGTATTTT
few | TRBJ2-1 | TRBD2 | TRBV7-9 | CASPIAGGEGEQFF | TGTGCCAGCCCTATAGCGGGAGGGGAGGGGGAGCAGTTCTTC
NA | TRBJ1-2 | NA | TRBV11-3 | CASSLDLLGRVGYGYTF | TGTGCCAGCAGCTTAGACCTCTTAGGGAGGGTCGGCTATGGCTACACCTTC
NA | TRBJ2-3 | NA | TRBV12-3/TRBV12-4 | CASSLLDTQYF | TGTGCCAGCAGTTTACTGGATACGCAGTATTTT
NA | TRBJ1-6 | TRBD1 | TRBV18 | CASSSTGTGYRNSPLHF | TGTGCCAGCTCATCGACTGGGACAGGCTATCGTAATTCACCCCTCCACTTT
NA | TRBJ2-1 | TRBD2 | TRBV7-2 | CASSPKYSGGSGNEQFF | TGTGCCAGCAGTCCGAAGTATAGCGGGGGCTCGGGGAATGAGCAGTTCTTC
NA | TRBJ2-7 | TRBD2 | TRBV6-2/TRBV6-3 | CASSYPRLAGGLEQYF | TGTGCCAGCAGTTACCCACGACTAGCGGGGGGGCTCGAGCAGTACTTC
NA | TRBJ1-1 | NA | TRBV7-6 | CASSWGGAEAFF | TGTGCCAGCAGCTGGGGGGGGGCTGAAGCTTTCTTT
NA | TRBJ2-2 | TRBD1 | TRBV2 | CASRVTGGAFTGELFF | TGTGCCAGCAGGGTGACAGGGGGGGCCTTTACCGGGGAGCTGTTTTTT
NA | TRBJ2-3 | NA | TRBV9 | CASSVDLDTDTQYF | TGTGCCAGCAGCGTAGATCTAGACACAGATACGCAGTATTTT
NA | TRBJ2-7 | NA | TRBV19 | CASSNEGRNEQYF | TGTGCCAGTAGTAATGAGGGTCGCAACGAGCAGTACTTC
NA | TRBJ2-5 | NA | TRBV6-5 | CASSLTGTQYF | TGTGCCAGCAGTCTTACCGGGACCCAGTACTTC
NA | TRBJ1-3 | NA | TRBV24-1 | CATSGRGSDPSGNTIYF | TGTGCCACCAGTGGAAGGGGGTCCGACCCCTCTGGAAACACCATATATTTT
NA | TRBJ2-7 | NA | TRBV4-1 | CASSQEGAGARYEQYF | TGCGCCAGCAGCCAAGAAGGGGCAGGAGCAAGGTACGAGCAGTACTTC
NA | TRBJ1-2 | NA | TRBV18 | CASSPTGTTTGYTF | TGTGCCAGCTCTCCAACCGGGACAACTACTGGCTACACCTTC
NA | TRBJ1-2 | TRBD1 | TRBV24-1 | CATRDSGQGDYGYTF | TGTGCCACCAGGGACTCGGGACAGGGGGACTATGGCTACACCTTC
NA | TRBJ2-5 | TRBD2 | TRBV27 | CASSLASGTRVGTQYF | TGTGCCAGCAGTTTGGCCAGCGGGACTCGGGTAGGGACCCAGTACTTC
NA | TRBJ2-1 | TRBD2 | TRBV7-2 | CASSQNSGRGQFF | TGTGCCAGCAGCCAAAATAGCGGGAGAGGTCAGTTCTTC
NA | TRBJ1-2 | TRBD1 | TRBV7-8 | CASSPNPRDRGIGYTF | TGTGCCAGCAGCCCTAACCCCCGGGACAGGGGGATTGGCTACACCTTC
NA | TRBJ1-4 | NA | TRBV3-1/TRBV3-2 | CASSQTGTGQKKLFF | TGTGCCAGCAGCCAAACCGGGACGGGACAAAAAAAACTGTTTTTT
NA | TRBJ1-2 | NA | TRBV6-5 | CASSPTGGYGYTF | TGTGCCAGCAGTCCCACGGGAGGGTACGGCTACACCTTC
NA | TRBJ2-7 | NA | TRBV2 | CASRPTTAAPYEQYF | TGTGCCAGCAGACCCACAACAGCGGCACCCTACGAGCAGTACTTC
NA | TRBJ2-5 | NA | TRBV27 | CASSLSRGGETQYF | TGTGCCAGCAGTTTATCGAGGGGAGGAGAGACCCAGTACTTC
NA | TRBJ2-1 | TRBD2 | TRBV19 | CASSTKTSPSSYNEQFF | TGTGCCAGTAGTACAAAGACTAGCCCTAGCTCCTACAATGAGCAGTTCTTC
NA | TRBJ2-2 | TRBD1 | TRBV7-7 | CASSVGQGITGELFF | TGTGCCAGCAGCGTAGGACAGGGGATCACCGGGGAGCTGTTTTTT
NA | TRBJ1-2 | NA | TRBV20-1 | CSAESDGGYTF | TGCAGTGCTGAAAGCGACGGTGGCTACACCTTC
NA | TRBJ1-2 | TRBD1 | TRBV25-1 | CASSAGTGSRYGYTF | TGTGCCAGCAGCGCGGGGACAGGGAGCCGCTATGGCTACACCTTC
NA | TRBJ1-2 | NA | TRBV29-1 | CSVSPRREYGYTF | TGCAGCGTTAGCCCCCGGAGGGAATATGGCTACACCTTC
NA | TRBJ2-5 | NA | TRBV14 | CASSQVRTLSETQYF | TGTGCCAGCAGCCAAGTGCGGACACTTTCAGAGACCCAGTACTTC
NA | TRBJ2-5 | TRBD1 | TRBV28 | CASTEGAQETQYF | TGTGCCAGCACTGAGGGGGCCCAAGAGACCCAGTACTTC
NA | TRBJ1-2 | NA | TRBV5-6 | CASSFLTGNYGYTF | TGTGCCAGCAGCTTCCTAACGGGAAACTATGGCTACACCTTC
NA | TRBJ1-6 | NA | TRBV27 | CASSSIAVWGSPLHF | TGTGCCAGCAGTTCAATAGCGGTATGGGGTTCACCCCTCCACTTT
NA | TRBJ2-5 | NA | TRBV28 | CASSLEGLQMETQYF | TGTGCCAGCAGTTTAGAGGGACTCCAGATGGAGACCCAGTACTTC